The source of this T cell receptor (beta chain) is a study of blood T cell repertoires in COVID-19. This table comes from immunoSEQ multiplex PCR, and its TCRdb copy is limited to in-frame clones, with some not included. The table has around 65,000 clones, around 87% seen once; the top ten hold approximately 14%. This CDR3 is built from 16 residues. CDR1 LNHDA and CDR2 SQIVND come from the germline V gene (reference sequence). The ends were cut back, 6 bases at V and 1 base at J, with 16 bases in the middle. This clonotype was sampled from a human donor in a cohort sampled during active COVID-19. This chain uses TRBV19 with TRBJ2-1; TRBD2 is a possible D gene (7 bases). What was sequenced was peripheral blood. The CDR3 nucleotides are TGTGCCAGTAGCAATTGGGGGGGCGGTTCCTACAATGAGCAGTTCTTC. Translating it yields CASSNWGGGSYNEQFF.